The clone carrying this T cell receptor beta chain was seen once. Its target is unknown. This specimen comes from a study of tumor and adjacent non-tumor tissue in lung cancer. Study observations and caveats: Tumor repertoires had a smaller top 100 clone share than normal lung. Patients with more diverse tumor TCRs had worse survival. Significantly higher TCR diversity was found in tumor than normal lung.

RNA was extracted from bulk tissue without any cell sorting. This CDR3 has 13 amino acids. Germline lookup yields CDR1 MGHRA and CDR2 YSYEKL. Trimming removed 5 bases from V and 7 bases from J, with 12 bases in between. TCRbeta libraries were built with three rounds of nested PCR, modified from ARM-PCR. TCRdb re-analysed the multiplex PCR reads in MiXCR, keeping a single row per CDR3 protein. The repertoire holds some 120,000 distinct CDR3 sequences, with approximately 71% as singletons. The source is a man aged 30 to 39 with non-small cell lung cancer. The rearrangement uses TRBV4-1 and TRBJ2-1; D unclear. The sequenced sample consisted of lung tumor tissue. As DNA, the CDR3 is TGCGCCAGCAGCATACCAGGACGGAATGAGCAGTTCTTC. It codes for CASSIPGRNEQFF.